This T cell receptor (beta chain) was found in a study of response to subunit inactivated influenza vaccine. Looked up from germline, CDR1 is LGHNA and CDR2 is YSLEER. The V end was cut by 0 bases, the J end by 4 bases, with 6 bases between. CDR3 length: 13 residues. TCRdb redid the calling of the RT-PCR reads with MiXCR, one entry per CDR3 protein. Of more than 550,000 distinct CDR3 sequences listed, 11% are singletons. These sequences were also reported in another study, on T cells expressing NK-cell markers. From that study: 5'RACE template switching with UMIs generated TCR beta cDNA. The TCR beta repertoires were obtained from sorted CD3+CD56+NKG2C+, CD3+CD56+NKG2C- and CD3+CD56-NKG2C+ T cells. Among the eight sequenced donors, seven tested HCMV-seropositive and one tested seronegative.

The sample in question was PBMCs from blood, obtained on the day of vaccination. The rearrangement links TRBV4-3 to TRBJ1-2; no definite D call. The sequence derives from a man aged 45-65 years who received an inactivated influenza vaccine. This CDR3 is CASSQEIGYGYTF. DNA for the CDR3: TGCGCCAGCAGCCAAGAGATCGGCTATGGCTACACCTTC.